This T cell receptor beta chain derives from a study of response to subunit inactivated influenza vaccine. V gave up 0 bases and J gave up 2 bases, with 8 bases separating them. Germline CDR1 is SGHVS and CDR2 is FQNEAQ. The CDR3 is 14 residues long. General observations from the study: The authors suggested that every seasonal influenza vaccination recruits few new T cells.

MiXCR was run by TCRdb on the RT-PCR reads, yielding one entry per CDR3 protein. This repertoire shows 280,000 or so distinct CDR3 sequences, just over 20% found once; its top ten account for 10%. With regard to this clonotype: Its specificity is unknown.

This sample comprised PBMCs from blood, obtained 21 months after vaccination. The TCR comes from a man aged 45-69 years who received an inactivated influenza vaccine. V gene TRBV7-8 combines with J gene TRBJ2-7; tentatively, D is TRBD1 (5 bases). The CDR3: CASSLAGPTYEQYF. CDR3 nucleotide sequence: TGTGCCAGCAGCTTAGCGGGGCCTACCTACGAGCAGTACTTC.